The clone carrying this T cell receptor beta chain was detected only once. Germline CDR1 SGHNT, CDR2 YYREEE (reference sequence). V dropped 0 bases and J dropped 2; count of bases not matched to a gene: 1. The CDR3 length is 16 residues. Under the authors' procedure: Amplification of reference gene primers was used by the study to estimate nucleated cell counts. Measured with immunoSEQ multiplex PCR; TCRdb has only the in-frame clones, and not every one. V and J calls and clone size are those listed in that table; D and trimming were worked out from the DNA. The repertoire consists of about 190,000 clones, with around four fifths occurring once and the leading ten covering 5.2%. These data belong to a study of blood T cell repertoires in COVID-19. For the study at large: Italy, Spain and the United States were the sources of the convalescent and acute COVID-19 samples.

The chain carries TRBV5-4 and TRBJ2-1; TRBD2 matches at 11 bases. Material for sequencing was peripheral blood. The receptor was derived from a woman aged 30 to 39 with acute or convalescent COVID-19. The CDR3 DNA reads as TGTGCCAGCAGCTTGGCTAGCGGGAGGCCCTACAATGAGCAGTTCTTC. It yields the protein CASSLASGRPYNEQFF.